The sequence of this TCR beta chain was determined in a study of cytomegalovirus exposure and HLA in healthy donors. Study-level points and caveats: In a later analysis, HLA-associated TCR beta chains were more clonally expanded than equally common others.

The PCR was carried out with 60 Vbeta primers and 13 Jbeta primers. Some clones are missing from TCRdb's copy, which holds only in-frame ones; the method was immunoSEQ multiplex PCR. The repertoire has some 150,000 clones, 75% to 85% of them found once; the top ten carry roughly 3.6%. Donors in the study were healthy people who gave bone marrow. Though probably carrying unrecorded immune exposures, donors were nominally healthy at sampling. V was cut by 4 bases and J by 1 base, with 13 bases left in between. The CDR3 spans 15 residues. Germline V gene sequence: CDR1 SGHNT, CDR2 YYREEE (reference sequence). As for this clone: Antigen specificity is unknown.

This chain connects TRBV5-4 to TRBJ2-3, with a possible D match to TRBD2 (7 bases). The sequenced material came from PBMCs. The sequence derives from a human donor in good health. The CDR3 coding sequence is TGTGCCAGCAGCGTTAAGGGGGGGGGCACAGATACGCAGTATTTT. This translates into CASSVKGGGTDTQYF.